This T cell receptor (beta chain) is drawn from a study of blood T cell repertoires in COVID-19. Study summary: Material from acute and convalescent COVID-19 was sourced from the United States, Italy and Spain.

This clone was observed a single time. The protocol was immunoSEQ multiplex PCR, while the TCRdb copy is restricted to in-frame clones and leaves out a portion. The table shows 250,000 to 300,000 clones, with approximately 85% occurring only once. Germline assignment: CDR1 MDHEN and CDR2 SYDVKM. The CDR3 runs 15 residues. The V gene lost 10 bases and the J gene lost 1 base, with 19 bases spanning the gap. The sequencing input was PBMCs or T cells enriched from blood (not recorded which). The rearrangement uses TRBV28 and TRBJ1-2; possibly TRBD1 for D (5 bases). The clonotype comes from a woman younger than 45 who had recovered from COVID-19. The CDR3 protein is CATFSLSDSNYGYTF. CDR3 nucleotide sequence: TGTGCCACCTTTAGTTTATCCGACAGTAACTATGGCTACACCTTC.